This TCR beta chain was profiled in a study of cytomegalovirus exposure and HLA in healthy donors. Study summary: Some 91 million unique TCRs from HLA-typed donors were held in an early release of data.

A multiplex PCR was run with 60 Vbeta primers and 13 Jbeta primers. TCRdb's copy holds only in-frame clones and misses some; the assay was immunoSEQ multiplex PCR. The sample holds 100,000 to 120,000 clones, 82% seen once. Sequenced sample: PBMCs. This sequence was found in a woman between 18 and 29 years old in good health and CMV-seronegative.

This CDR3 reads CASSSPLRGRSTDTQYF. Here the CDR3 DNA reads TGTGCCAGCAGCTCCCCCTTGCGGGGGCGAAGCACAGATACGCAGTATTTT. J is TRBJ2-3 and V is TRBV7-8; TRBD2 is a possible D gene (7 bases). V was pared by 4 bases and J by 0 bases, with 17 bases between. Germline loops: CDR1 SGHVS, CDR2 FQNEAQ. The CDR3 consists of 17 residues.